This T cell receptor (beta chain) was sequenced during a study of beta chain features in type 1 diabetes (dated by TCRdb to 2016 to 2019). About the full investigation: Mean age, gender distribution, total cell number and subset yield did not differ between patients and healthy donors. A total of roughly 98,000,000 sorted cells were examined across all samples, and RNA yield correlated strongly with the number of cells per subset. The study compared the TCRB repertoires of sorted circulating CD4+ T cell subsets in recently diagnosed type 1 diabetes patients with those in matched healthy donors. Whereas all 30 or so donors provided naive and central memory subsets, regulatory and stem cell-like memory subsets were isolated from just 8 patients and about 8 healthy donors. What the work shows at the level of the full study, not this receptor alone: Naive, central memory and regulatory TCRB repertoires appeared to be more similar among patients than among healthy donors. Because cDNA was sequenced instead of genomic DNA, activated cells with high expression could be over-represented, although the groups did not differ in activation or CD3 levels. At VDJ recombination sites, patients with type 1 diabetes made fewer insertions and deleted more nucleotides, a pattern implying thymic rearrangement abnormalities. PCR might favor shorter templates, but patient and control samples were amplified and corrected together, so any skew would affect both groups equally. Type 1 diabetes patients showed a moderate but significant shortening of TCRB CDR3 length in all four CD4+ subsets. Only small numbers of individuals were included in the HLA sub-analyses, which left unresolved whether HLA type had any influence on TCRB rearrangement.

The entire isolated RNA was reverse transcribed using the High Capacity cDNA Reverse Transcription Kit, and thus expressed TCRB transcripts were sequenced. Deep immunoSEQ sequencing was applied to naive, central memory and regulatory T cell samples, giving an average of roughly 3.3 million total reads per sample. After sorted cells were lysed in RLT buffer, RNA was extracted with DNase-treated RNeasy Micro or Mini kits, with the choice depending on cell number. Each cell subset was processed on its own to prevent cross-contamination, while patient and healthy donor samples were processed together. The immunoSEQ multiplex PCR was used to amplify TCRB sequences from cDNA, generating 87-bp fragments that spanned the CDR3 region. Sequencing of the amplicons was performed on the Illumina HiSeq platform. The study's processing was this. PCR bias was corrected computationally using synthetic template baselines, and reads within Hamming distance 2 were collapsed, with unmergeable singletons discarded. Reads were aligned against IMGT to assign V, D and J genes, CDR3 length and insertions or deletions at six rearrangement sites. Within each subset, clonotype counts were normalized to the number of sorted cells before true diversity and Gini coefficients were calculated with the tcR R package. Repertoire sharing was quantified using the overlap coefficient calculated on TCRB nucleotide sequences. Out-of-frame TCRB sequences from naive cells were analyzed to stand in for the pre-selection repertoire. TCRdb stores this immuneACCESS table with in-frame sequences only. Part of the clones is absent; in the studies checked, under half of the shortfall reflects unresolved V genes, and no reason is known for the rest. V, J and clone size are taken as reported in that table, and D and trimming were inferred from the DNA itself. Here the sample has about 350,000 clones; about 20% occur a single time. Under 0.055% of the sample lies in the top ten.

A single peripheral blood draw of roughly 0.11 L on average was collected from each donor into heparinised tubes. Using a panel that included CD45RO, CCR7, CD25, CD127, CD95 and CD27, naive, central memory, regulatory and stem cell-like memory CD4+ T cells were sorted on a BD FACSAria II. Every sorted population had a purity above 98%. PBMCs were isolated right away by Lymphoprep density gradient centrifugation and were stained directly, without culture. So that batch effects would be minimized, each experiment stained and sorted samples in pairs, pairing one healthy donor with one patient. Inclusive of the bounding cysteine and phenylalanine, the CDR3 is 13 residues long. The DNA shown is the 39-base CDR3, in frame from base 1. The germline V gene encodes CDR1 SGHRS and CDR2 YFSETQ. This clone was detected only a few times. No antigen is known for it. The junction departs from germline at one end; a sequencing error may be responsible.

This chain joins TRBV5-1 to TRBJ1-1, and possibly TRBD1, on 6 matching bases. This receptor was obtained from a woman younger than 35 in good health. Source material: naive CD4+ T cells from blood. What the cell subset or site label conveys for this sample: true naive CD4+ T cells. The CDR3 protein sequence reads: CASRLDRNTEAFF. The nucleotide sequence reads TGCGCCAGCAGGTTGGACAGGAACACTGAAGCTTTCTTT.